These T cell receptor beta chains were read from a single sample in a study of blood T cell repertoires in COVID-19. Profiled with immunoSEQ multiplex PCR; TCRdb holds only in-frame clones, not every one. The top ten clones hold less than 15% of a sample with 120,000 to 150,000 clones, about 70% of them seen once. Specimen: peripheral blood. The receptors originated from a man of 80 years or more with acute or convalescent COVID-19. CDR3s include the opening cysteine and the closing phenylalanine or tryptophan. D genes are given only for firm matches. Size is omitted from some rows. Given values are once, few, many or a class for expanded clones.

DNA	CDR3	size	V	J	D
TGTGCCAGCAGCCTAATACAGGGAAGTGACACTGAAGCTTTCTTT	CASSLIQGSDTEAFF	NA	TRBV2	TRBJ1-1	NA
TGTGCCAGCAGCGGGACAGGGGGCGTGAACACTGAAGCTTTCTTT	CASSGTGGVNTEAFF	NA	TRBV7-9	TRBJ1-1	TRBD1
TGTGCCACCAGTGATTTGGCTCTAGTCGATGAGCAGTTCTTC	CATSDLALVDEQFF	NA	TRBV24-1	TRBJ2-1	NA
TGTGCCACCAGTGATTTGCAGGGCCAGGGCTCCTACAATGAGCAGTTCTTC	CATSDLQGQGSYNEQFF	NA	TRBV24-1	TRBJ2-1	NA
TGTGCCACCAGGAGGACAGCTTATAGTACCCATTCCTTC	CATRRTAYSTHSF	NA	TRBV2	TRBJ1-2	NA
TGCGCCAGCAGTTATATAGCGTACTCCTACAATGAGCAGTTCTTC	CASSYIAYSYNEQFF	NA	TRBV5-1	TRBJ2-1	NA
TGTGCCAGCAGATTAGGCGGTCAAGAGACCCAGTACTTC	CASRLGGQETQYF	NA	TRBV5-4	TRBJ2-5	NA
TGTGCCAGTAGTAGGGACTTTAGGGATTCACCCCTCCACTTT	CASSRDFRDSPLHF	few	TRBV19	TRBJ1-6	NA
TGTGCCAGCTTAGGGACTAGCAAAGGCACAGATACGCAGTATTTT	CASLGTSKGTDTQYF	NA	TRBV28	TRBJ2-3	TRBD2
TGTGCCAGCAGCGCCGAGGGAGGGGACCTCCAATCTGGAAACACCATATATTTT	CASSAEGGDLQSGNTIYF	NA	TRBV9	TRBJ1-3	NA
TGCGCCAGCAGATCTGCAGGGCAAGAGACCCAGTACTTC	CASRSAGQETQYF	NA	TRBV5-1	TRBJ2-5	NA
TGTGCCAGCAGCTTAGCTAGCCTAGCGGGGGTAGCCAAAAACATTCAGTACTTC	CASSLASLAGVAKNIQYF	NA	TRBV7-2	TRBJ2-4	TRBD2
TGTGCCAGCACTACGAGACTACAGGGTGAGACCCAGTACTTC	CASTTRLQGETQYF	NA	TRBV2	TRBJ2-5	NA
TGTGCCAGCTCGGGACAGTTGAGCAATCAGCCCCAGCATTTT	CASSGQLSNQPQHF	NA	TRBV6-5	TRBJ1-5	TRBD1
TGTGCCAGCAGCTTGGGTTTCGCTGGAAACACCATATATTTT	CASSLGFAGNTIYF	NA	TRBV5-6	TRBJ1-3	NA
TGTGCCAGCAGTTTGGCAGTTTACACTGAAGCTTTCTTT	CASSLAVYTEAFF	NA	TRBV28	TRBJ1-1	NA
TGTGCCAGTTCCGGGACAGCAGTCTCTGGGGCCAACGTCCTGACTTTC	CASSGTAVSGANVLTF	few	TRBV28	TRBJ2-6	TRBD1
TGTGCCATCAGTGAGCTGGGAGGGAGGTCTGGAAACACCATATATTTT	CAISELGGRSGNTIYF	NA	TRBV10-3	TRBJ1-3	NA
TGTGCCAGCAGTGGCGTCTCAGGGAACACCGGGGAGCTGTTTTTT	CASSGVSGNTGELFF	NA	TRBV2	TRBJ2-2	NA
TGTGCCAGCAGCCAAGCCACTAGGGGGCCGTTCACAGATACGCAGTATTTT	CASSQATRGPFTDTQYF	NA	TRBV4-2	TRBJ2-3	TRBD1
TGTGCCAGCAGACTGGACAGGGGGCGCAAAAATGAGCAGTTCTTC	CASRLDRGRKNEQFF	NA	TRBV28	TRBJ2-1	TRBD1
TGCGCCAGCAGCTTGGAACAGAATGAAAAACTGTTTTTT	CASSLEQNEKLFF	NA	TRBV5-1	TRBJ1-4	NA
TGCGCCAGCAGCTCGGACCCCCCAGGGTATGAGCAGTTCTTC	CASSSDPPGYEQFF	NA	TRBV5-1	TRBJ2-1	NA
TGTGCCAGCAGTCCCAGGGGATCCCGAGGGAACACCATATATTTT	CASSPRGSRGNTIYF	once	TRBV27	TRBJ1-3	NA
TGTGCCAGCAGTTTATTGCCAGGGGGAGAGACCCAGTACTTC	CASSLLPGGETQYF	NA	TRBV27	TRBJ2-5	TRBD1
TGTGCCAGCAGTTACAGTAATAGCAATCAGCCCCAGCATTTT	CASSYSNSNQPQHF	NA	TRBV27	TRBJ1-5	NA
TGTGCCAGCACAAGAGGCAATCAGCCCCAGCATTTT	CASTRGNQPQHF	many	TRBV5-8	TRBJ1-5	NA
TGTGCCAGCAGCCAGCAACAGGGTACGGACTATGGCTACACCTTC	CASSQQQGTDYGYTF	few	TRBV4-2	TRBJ1-2	NA
TGTGCCAGCTCAACGCGGGCTGGTGAGTTTTCCTCACCCCTCCACTTT	CASSTRAGEFSSPLHF	NA	TRBV18	TRBJ1-6	NA
TGTGCCACCAGTGACCCCAGGACAGGGGGCGGCTACACCTTC	CATSDPRTGGGYTF	NA	TRBV24-1	TRBJ1-2	TRBD1
TGTGCCAGCAGTTACTTAGCACAGGGGGCGAGGGAGACCCAGTACTTC	CASSYLAQGARETQYF	NA	TRBV6-6	TRBJ2-5	TRBD1
TGTGCCAGCAGTTTACAGGGCAACACTGAAGCTTTCTTT	CASSLQGNTEAFF	once	TRBV12-3/TRBV12-4	TRBJ1-1	NA
TGCGCCAGCAGCTTGTCCCCCTCAGGGGCGATGAACACTGAAGCTTTCTTT	CASSLSPSGAMNTEAFF	NA	TRBV5-1	TRBJ1-1	NA
TGTGCCAGAAGCTTAAACCTGACAGGGCCCACTGAAGCTTTCTTT	CARSLNLTGPTEAFF	NA	TRBV7-5	TRBJ1-1	NA